These 28 T cell receptor beta chains share one sample of origin, sequenced in a study of blood T cell repertoires in COVID-19. Repertoires were generated with immunoSEQ multiplex PCR, while TCRdb's copy carries only in-frame clones and drops some. Of more than 70,000 clones detected, about four fifths appear once; the ten largest clones hold 20% to 25%. The sequenced sample was peripheral blood. The receptors were gathered from a human donor in a cohort sampled during active COVID-19.

CDR3 coding DNA: TGTGCCATCAGTGCCGGGTCCGGGACTAGCGACTCCTACGAGCAGTACTTC. This sequence encodes CAISAGSGTSDSYEQYF. The chain joins TRBV10-3 to TRBJ2-7; 10 bases line up with TRBD2. Germline V gives CDR1 ENHRY, CDR2 SYGVKD. The CDR3 is made up of 17 amino acids. V dropped 4 bases and J dropped 0; count of bases not matched to a gene: 9.

The chain carries TRBV10-1 and TRBJ2-2; 10 positions match TRBD1. This CDR3 has 16 amino acids. Germline assignment: CDR1 WNHNN and CDR2 SYGVQD (reference sequence). The V segment lost 6 bases and the J segment 5 bases; nucleotides outside the gene matches: 9. The CDR3 spells CASSVPGQGRTGELFF. CDR3 DNA: TGCGCCAGCAGCGTACCGGGACAGGGGAGAACCGGGGAGCTGTTTTTT.

This clone has a single count. This sequence joins TRBV2 and TRBJ1-1, with a possible D match to TRBD1 (5 bases). V lost 4 bases, J lost 3 bases, and 12 bases lay in between. CDR3 length equals 14 residues. In germline, CDR1 is SNHLY, CDR2 FYNNEI. CDR3 coding DNA: TGTGCCAGCAGTGGACAGTCTAGGGACACTGAAGCTTTCTTT. Protein product: CASSGQSRDTEAFF.

This chain joins TRBV28 and TRBJ2-1, with 9 bases aligning to TRBD2. Germline V gene sequence: CDR1 MDHEN, CDR2 SYDVKM. This CDR3 contains 15 residues. The V gene end was trimmed by 6 bases and the J gene end by 7 bases; junction bases not matched to a gene: 10. The CDR3 loop reads CASRSAGGPQNEQFF. In DNA, the CDR3 is TGTGCCAGCAGATCGGCGGGAGGGCCTCAGAATGAGCAGTTCTTC. Full variable domain (remainder filled in from reference TRBV28 and TRBJ2-1): DVKVTQSSRYLVKRTGEKVFLECVQDMDHENMFWYRQDPGLGLRLIYFSYDVKMKEKGDIPEGYSVSREKKERFSLILESASTNQTSMYLCASRSAGGPQNEQFFGPGTRLTVL.

The chain couples TRBV9 to TRBJ2-5, with D perhaps TRBD1 (7 bases). V lost 1 base and J lost 5, with 12 bases in between. Germline V gene lookup returns CDR1 SGDLS and CDR2 YYNGEE. This CDR3 is built from 14 residues. The CDR3 protein is CASSVTPGGETQYF. CDR3 coding DNA: TGTGCCAGCAGCGTAACCCCAGGGGGGGAGACCCAGTACTTC.

The V call is TRBV9, the J call TRBJ2-5; 7 bases fit TRBD1. Germline assignment: CDR1 SGDLS and CDR2 YYNGEE. CDR3 length equals 14 residues. V shed 3 bases, J shed 1 base, and the junction held 3 bases outside the gene matches. The CDR3 loop reads CASSARDSQETQYF. The CDR3 bases are TGTGCCAGCAGCGCCCGGGACAGCCAAGAGACCCAGTACTTC.

The chain joins TRBV4-1 to TRBJ2-1, with 7 bases matching TRBD2. The CDR3 consists of 16 residues. From germline, CDR1 is MGHRA and CDR2 YSYEKL. J lost 4 bases, V lost 4 bases, and 10 bases had no gene match. The CDR3 bases are TGCGCCAGCAGCCGGGCCGGGACTACATCTTACAATGAGCAGTTCTTC. Residues: CASSRAGTTSYNEQFF.

The rearrangement joins TRBV18 to TRBJ1-6; 9 positions agree with TRBD1. Trimming cost V 0 bases and J 10 bases; bases outside gene matches: 4. Germline CDR1 KGHSH, CDR2 LQKENI. The CDR3 sequence is 15 residues long. The CDR3 region has the DNA TGTGCCAGCTCACCACCGGGACAGGGTGGATCACCCCTCCACTTT. This codes for CASSPPGQGGSPLHF.

The chain recombines TRBV7-9 with TRBJ2-2; TRBD2 matches at 7 bases. J lost 3 bases, V lost 6 bases, and 7 bases had no gene match. Germline loops: CDR1 SEHNR, CDR2 FQNEAQ (reference sequence). The CDR3 is 15 residues long. CDR3 nucleotides: TGTGCCAGCAGTTTCTTCGCGGGGGACACCGGGGAGCTGTTTTTT. Protein product: CASSFFAGDTGELFF.

The chain combines TRBV30 with TRBJ2-1; possibly TRBD2 for D (7 bases). The germline CDR1 and CDR2 sequences are GTSNPN and SVGIG (reference sequence). The CDR3 spans 14 residues. V lost 5 bases and J 0 bases, leaving 11 bases between the germline ends. The CDR3 DNA reads as TGTGCCTGGGGGGAGGGGGGCTCCTACAATGAGCAGTTCTTC. Translating gives CAWGEGGSYNEQFF.

CDR3 protein: CASSDRFNQPQHF. Written as DNA, the CDR3 is TGTGCCAGCAGTGACAGGTTCAATCAGCCCCAGCATTTT. The rearrangement uses TRBV2 and TRBJ1-5; D unclear. The germline V and J ends were trimmed by 3 bases and 3 bases, with 6 bases remaining between them. There are 13 residues in the CDR3. Germline V lookup: CDR1 SNHLY, CDR2 FYNNEI.

The V gene is TRBV6-6, the J gene TRBJ2-7, with D perhaps TRBD2 (6 bases). Trimming removed 8 bases at V and 3 bases at J, with 14 bases between. CDR3 length: 13 residues. Germline-derived CDR1 and CDR2 are MNHNY and SVGAGI (reference sequence). The CDR3 here is CASLLGGHYEQYF. In DNA, the CDR3 is TGTGCCAGCCTCTTGGGAGGACACTACGAGCAGTACTTC.

This chain connects TRBV27 to TRBJ2-7, with 7 bases that match TRBD1. CDR1 is MNHEY and CDR2 is SMNVEV in the germline V gene (reference sequence). J was trimmed by 7 bases and V by 5 bases; bases with no gene match: 11. The CDR3 length is 14 residues. As DNA, the CDR3 is TGTGCCAGCAGTCCCACGCAGGGGGTGGGGGAGCAGTACTTC. Protein product: CASSPTQGVGEQYF.

The chain recombines TRBV19 with TRBJ2-2; D gene ambiguous. CDR1 and CDR2 from the germline V gene are LNHDA and SQIVND (reference sequence). The ends were cut back, 5 bases at V and 4 bases at J, with 8 bases in the middle. CDR3 length: 13 amino acids. The CDR3 nucleotides are TGTGCCAGTAGTCCCCTAAGCACCGGGGAGCTGTTTTTT. This sequence encodes CASSPLSTGELFF. Using reference TRBV19 and TRBJ2-2 for the parts outside the CDR3, the full variable domain is DGGITQSPKYLFRKEGQNVTLSCEQNLNHDAMYWYRQDPGQGLRLIYYSQIVNDFQKGDIAEGYSVSREKKESFPLTVTSAQKNPTAFYLCASSPLSTGELFFGEGSRLTVL.

The rearrangement links TRBV29-1 to TRBJ1-2; D remains unclear. The V and J ends lost 3 bases and 4 bases respectively, with 15 bases between them. Germline V CDR1 and CDR2: SQVTM, ANQGSEA. The CDR3 is made up of 14 amino acids. DNA of the CDR3: TGCAGCGTTGAGGCCAGGTCTCCGAGCTATGGCTACACCTTC. It specifies CSVEARSPSYGYTF.

The chain uses TRBV21-1 and TRBJ2-7; the table calls TRBD1, which could not be checked here. TRBV21-1 corresponds to a pseudogene. The CDR3 is 13 residues long. The DNA for the CDR3 is TGTGCCAGCAGCCGAGGGGGATTCTACGAGCAGTACTTC. This translates into CASSRGGFYEQYF.

This clone was observed a handful of times. The J gene is TRBJ2-7, the V gene TRBV18, with TRBD2 identical over 7 bases. J lost 5 bases, V lost 6 bases, and 16 bases had no gene match. Germline CDR1 and CDR2: KGHSH and LQKENI. The CDR3 is 16 amino acids. CDR3 in DNA: TGTGCCAGCTCCCCCCTAGCTGAGGGAGGGCCGGACGAGCAGTACTTC. Protein sequence: CASSPLAEGGPDEQYF.

The chain uses TRBV18 and TRBJ2-5; perhaps TRBD1 as D (6 bases). The CDR3 has 14 amino acids. Germline V lookup: CDR1 KGHSH, CDR2 LQKENI. V dropped 0 bases and J dropped 3 bases, with 8 bases sitting between them. CDR3 nucleotide sequence: TGTGCCAGCTCACCACCGGCAGGGGAAGAGACCCAGTACTTC. Residues: CASSPPAGEETQYF.

The DNA of the CDR3 is TGCGCCAGCAGCGCTACAGGGAACTCAGAGACCCAGTACTTC. Translated: CASSATGNSETQYF. The chain is built from TRBV5-1 and TRBJ2-5; possible D gene TRBD1, 6 bases. Germline V lookup: CDR1 SGHRS, CDR2 YFSETQ. The CDR3 runs 14 residues. V dropped 4 bases and J dropped 4 bases, with 14 bases sitting between them.

The rearrangement links TRBV18 to TRBJ2-7; TRBD2 matches 10 bases. The germline V gene encodes CDR1 KGHSH and CDR2 LQKENI. J was trimmed by 5 bases and V by 3 bases; bases with no gene match: 4. This CDR3 spans 14 amino acids. The CDR3, as DNA: TGTGCCAGCTCACCCGGGACTAGCGCCCACGAGCAGTACTTC. This encodes CASSPGTSAHEQYF.

The CDR3: CASSESGLADTEAFF. The CDR3 DNA follows: TGTGCCAGCAGTGAATCGGGACTCGCGGACACTGAAGCTTTCTTT. The chain is built from TRBV25-1 and TRBJ1-1, with D perhaps matching TRBD1 (5 bases). This CDR3 spans 15 amino acids. Trimming removed 1 base at V and 3 bases at J, with 12 bases between. The V gene's germline CDR1 is MGHDK and CDR2 SYGVNS.

This clone showed up just a few times. The chain carries TRBV27 and TRBJ2-3; 9 bases are a match to TRBD1. This CDR3 has 15 residues. The germline V gene encodes CDR1 MNHEY and CDR2 SMNVEV (reference sequence). After removal of 5 bases from V and 6 bases from J, the junction contained 9 bases not matched to a gene. CDR3 sequence: CASSPRGTGFDTQYF. The CDR3 coding sequence is TGTGCCAGCAGTCCCCGAGGGACAGGGTTCGATACGCAGTATTTT.

The V and J genes are TRBV2 and TRBJ2-5, with TRBD2 identical over 7 bases. CDR1 is SNHLY and CDR2 is FYNNEI in the germline V gene. This CDR3 is built from 13 residues. V gave up 11 bases and J gave up 5 bases; unmatched junction bases: 11. CDR3 in DNA: TGTGCCTCACAGGAGAGGGGAGGGGAGACCCAGTACTTC. It encodes CASQERGGETQYF.

The rearrangement joins TRBV2 to TRBJ2-5; TRBD1 matches 9 bases. J gave up 5 bases and V 5 bases, and 9 bases lay outside the gene matches. In germline, CDR1 is SNHLY, CDR2 FYNNEI. This CDR3 contains 15 residues. CDR3 amino acids: CASSPGQGVPETQYF. Here the CDR3 DNA reads TGTGCCAGCAGTCCGGGACAGGGTGTTCCGGAGACCCAGTACTTC.

This clone was seen only a few times. V usage is TRBV7-2 and J usage is TRBJ1-5; D is unclear. V lost 1 base, J lost 4 bases, and 8 bases lay in between. This CDR3 contains 14 residues. Germline V lookup: CDR1 SGHTA, CDR2 FQGNSA. CDR3 in amino acids: CASSLVAKNQPQHF. The CDR3 region has the DNA TGTGCCAGCAGCTTAGTGGCCAAAAATCAGCCCCAGCATTTT.

This clone was seen only once. The chain employs TRBV14 and TRBJ2-5; weak D call: TRBD2 (6 bases). Trimming took off 2 bases at V and 1 base at J, with 11 bases between the two ends. This CDR3 contains 15 residues. Germline V gene data show CDR1 as SGHDN and CDR2 as FVKESK. Here the CDR3 reads CASSQIGRVQETQYF. CDR3 DNA sequence: TGTGCCAGCAGCCAAATCGGGAGAGTCCAAGAGACCCAGTACTTC. Complete variable domain (other parts from reference TRBV14 and TRBJ2-5): EAGVTQFPSHSVIEKGQTVTLRCDPISGHDNLYWYRRVMGKEIKFLLHFVKESKQDESGMPNNRFLAERTGGTYSTLKVQPAELEDSGVYFCASSQIGRVQETQYFGPGTRLLVL.

The chain is built from TRBV6-2 or TRBV6-3 and TRBJ1-1, with D possibly matching TRBD1 (6 bases). The germline V gene encodes CDR1 MNHEY and CDR2 SVGEGT. This CDR3 contains 16 residues. Between the trimmed V and J ends, which lost 5 bases and 1 base, there was a span of 17 bases. The chain's CDR3 is CASSKPQGQGNTEAFF. DNA for the CDR3: TGTGCCAGCAGTAAACCACAGGGCCAAGGGAACACTGAAGCTTTCTTT.

The rearrangement links TRBV24-1 to TRBJ2-1, with unresolved D. The CDR3 covers 10 residues. The germline gives CDR1 KGHDR, CDR2 SFDVKD. The CDR3 spells CVGRKTLGFF. CDR3 sequence (DNA): TGTGTTGGCAGGAAAACCCTTGGGTTCTTC.